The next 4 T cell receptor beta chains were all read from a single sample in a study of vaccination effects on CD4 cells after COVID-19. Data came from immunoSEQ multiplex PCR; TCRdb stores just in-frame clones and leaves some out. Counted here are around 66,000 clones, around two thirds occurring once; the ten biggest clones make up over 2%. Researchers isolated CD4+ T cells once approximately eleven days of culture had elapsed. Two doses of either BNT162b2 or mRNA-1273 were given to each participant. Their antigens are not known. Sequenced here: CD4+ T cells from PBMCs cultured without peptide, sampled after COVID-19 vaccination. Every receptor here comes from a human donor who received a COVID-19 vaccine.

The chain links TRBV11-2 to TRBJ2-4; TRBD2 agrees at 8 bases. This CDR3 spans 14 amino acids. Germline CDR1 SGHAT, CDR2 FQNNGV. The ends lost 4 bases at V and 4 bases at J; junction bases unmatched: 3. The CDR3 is CASSSRLAKNIQYF. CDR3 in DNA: TGTGCCAGCAGCTCCAGACTAGCGAAAAACATTCAGTACTTC.

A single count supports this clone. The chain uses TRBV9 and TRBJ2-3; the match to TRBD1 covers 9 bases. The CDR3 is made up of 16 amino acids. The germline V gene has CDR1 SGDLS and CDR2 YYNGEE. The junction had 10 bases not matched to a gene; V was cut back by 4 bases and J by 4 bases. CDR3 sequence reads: CASSMGQGEGADTQYF. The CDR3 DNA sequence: TGTGCCAGCAGCATGGGACAGGGAGAGGGGGCAGATACGCAGTATTTT.

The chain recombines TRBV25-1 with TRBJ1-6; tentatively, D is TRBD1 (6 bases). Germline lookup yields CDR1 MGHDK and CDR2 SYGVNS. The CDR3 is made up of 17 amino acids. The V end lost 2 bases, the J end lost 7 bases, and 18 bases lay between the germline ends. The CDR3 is CASSEILTGTLNSPLHF. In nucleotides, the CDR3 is TGTGCCAGCAGTGAAATACTTACCGGGACACTCAATTCACCCCTCCACTTT.

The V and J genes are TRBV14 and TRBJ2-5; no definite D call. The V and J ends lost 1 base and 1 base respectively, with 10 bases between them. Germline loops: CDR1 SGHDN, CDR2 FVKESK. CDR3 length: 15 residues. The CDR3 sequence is CASSQAWTIQETQYF. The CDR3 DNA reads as TGTGCCAGCAGCCAAGCCTGGACCATCCAAGAGACCCAGTACTTC.